The rows below give T cell receptor beta chains drawn from one sample of a study of shared clonotypes between healthy human individuals. The assay was immunoSEQ multiplex PCR, and TCRdb's table has in-frame clones only and misses some. The top ten clones hold under 11% of a sample with about 360,000 clones, around 70% of them seen once. The sample taken for sequencing was memory CD4+ T cells sorted from blood. The source of these receptors is a man aged 30 to 45 in good health. Each CDR3 is given with its conserved first and last residue. D genes are given only for firm matches. Only part of the rows carry a size: once, few, many, or a class if the clone is expanded.

CDR3nt	CDR3aa	d_gene	j_gene	len	v_gene	abundance
TGTGCCAGCAGTTTTTCACAGGGGAACGAAGCTTTCTTT	CASSFSQGNEAFF	TRBD1	TRBJ1-1	13	TRBV27	.
TGTGCCAGCAGCTCCCAGGACTTTAGGGGGTATACGCAGTATTTT	CASSSQDFRGYTQYF	.	TRBJ2-3	15	TRBV13	.
TGTGCCTGGAGTGTGTCTACAGGGGGCGCCGAAAAACTGTTTTTT	CAWSVSTGGAEKLFF	TRBD1	TRBJ1-4	15	TRBV30	.
TGTGCCAGCAGTGAGTTCGACGTATTCTACGAGCAGTACTTC	CASSEFDVFYEQYF	.	TRBJ2-7	14	TRBV2	.
TGTGCCAGCAGTCTGTCGCGGAGCGATTCCTACGAGCAGTACTTC	CASSLSRSDSYEQYF	.	TRBJ2-7	15	TRBV25-1	.
TGTGCCAGCAGCCGCCCTCCTAGCACAGATACGCAGTATTTT	CASSRPPSTDTQYF	.	TRBJ2-3	14	TRBV5-4	.
TGTGCCAGCAGCTTAGTCATGGCAGGGAGTGACACCATATATTTT	CASSLVMAGSDTIYF	.	TRBJ1-3	15	TRBV11-2	.
TGCGCCAGCAGCCACGAGACAGGAGACCTCTATGGCTACACCTTC	CASSHETGDLYGYTF	.	TRBJ1-2	15	TRBV4-1	few
TGTGCCATCAGCAAGCAGACAGGGGGCATCTATGGCTACACCTTC	CAISKQTGGIYGYTF	TRBD1	TRBJ1-2	15	TRBV10-3	.
TGTGCCAGCACCGGAAGGACAGGGACTGTTGGCTACACCTTC	CASTGRTGTVGYTF	TRBD1	TRBJ1-2	14	TRBV7-8	.
TGCGCCAGCAGCTTGGAGGGACTAGCGGTCTACAATGAGCAGTTCTTC	CASSLEGLAVYNEQFF	TRBD2	TRBJ2-1	16	TRBV5-1	.
TGTGCCAGCAGTTTCCTTAGGGACGGACGGGGAGATACGCAGTATTTT	CASSFLRDGRGDTQYF	.	TRBJ2-3	16	TRBV28	.
TGTGCCAGCAGCTTAACCCTAGCGGGAGACGAGCAGTACTTC	CASSLTLAGDEQYF	TRBD2	TRBJ2-7	14	TRBV7-3	.
TGTGCTAGTGGCGTACCGGGACTAGCAGAGCAGTTCTTC	CASGVPGLAEQFF	TRBD2	TRBJ2-1	13	TRBV12-5	once
TGTGCCAGCAGCCAGAGGACAGGGCAGTTTGAGACCCAGTACTTC	CASSQRTGQFETQYF	TRBD1	TRBJ2-5	15	TRBV2	.
TGTGCCAGCAGCTTAGCCAATAGCGCAGCGCCTAACTATGGCTACACCTTC	CASSLANSAAPNYGYTF	.	TRBJ1-2	17	TRBV7-2	.
TGTGCCAGTAGACAGGGCGGCTATGAGCAGTTCTTC	CASRQGGYEQFF	TRBD1	TRBJ2-1	12	TRBV28	.
TGCAGTGCGCCCGACTACAATGAGCAGTTCTTC	CSAPDYNEQFF	.	TRBJ2-1	11	TRBV20-1	.
TGTGCCAGTAGTACGAACAGGGGCACTGAAGCTTTCTTT	CASSTNRGTEAFF	TRBD1	TRBJ1-1	13	TRBV19	.
TGTGCCAGCAGATCCCCACCTCAGGGCAATGAGCAGTTCTTC	CASRSPPQGNEQFF	.	TRBJ2-1	14	TRBV27	.
TGTGCCTGGGGACGGGACAGGGCAGTCGTCGCCTATGGCTACACCTTC	CAWGRDRAVVAYGYTF	TRBD1	TRBJ1-2	16	TRBV30	once
TGTGCCAGCAGCGAGACAGACTATGGCTACACCTTC	CASSETDYGYTF	.	TRBJ1-2	12	TRBV5-6	.
TGCGCCAGCAGTCAGGGGTTTCCCTACGAGCAGTACTTC	CASSQGFPYEQYF	.	TRBJ2-7	13	TRBV5-1	.
TGTGCCAGCAGCTTAGCTGAGGACCGGCATACGCAGTATTTT	CASSLAEDRHTQYF	.	TRBJ2-3	14	TRBV7-8	.
TGTGCCAGCAGCTCGAGCCGATACAAAAACATTCAGTACTTC	CASSSSRYKNIQYF	.	TRBJ2-4	14	TRBV11-3	few
TGTGCCAGCAGTCAGCTACTAGGCCCAGATACGCAGTATTTT	CASSQLLGPDTQYF	.	TRBJ2-3	14	TRBV5-5	.
TGCGCCAGCAGCCAGGCCCGCTCCGTGGCAGATACGCAGTATTTT	CASSQARSVADTQYF	.	TRBJ2-3	15	TRBV5-1	.
TGTGCCAGCAGCTTATCCCATTCAGATGAGCAGTTCTTC	CASSLSHSDEQFF	.	TRBJ2-1	13	TRBV9	.
TGTGCCAGCAGTTGGGGTAGCGGGAGGTTGAAGACCCAGTACTTC	CASSWGSGRLKTQYF	TRBD2	TRBJ2-5	15	TRBV25-1	.
TGTGCCAGTAGTGGGGACCGGGCCTTTTATCAGCCCCAGCATTTT	CASSGDRAFYQPQHF	.	TRBJ1-5	15	TRBV19	.
TGTGCCAGCAGCCTAATAGCGGACTGGACCGGGGAGCTGTTTTTT	CASSLIADWTGELFF	.	TRBJ2-2	15	TRBV14	.
TGTGCCAGCACCCCTGGCGGGACAGGATATGGCTACACCTTC	CASTPGGTGYGYTF	TRBD1	TRBJ1-2	14	TRBV6-5	.
TGTGCCAGTAGTATGGGGGACGTAAACATTCAGTACTTC	CASSMGDVNIQYF	.	TRBJ2-4	13	TRBV19	.
TGTGCCAGCGGGGGACTAGCGGACACAGATACGCAGTATTTT	CASGGLADTDTQYF	TRBD2	TRBJ2-3	14	TRBV2	.
TGCAGCGTTGCGTCAGGGAGGGCTACTGAAGCTTTCTTT	CSVASGRATEAFF	.	TRBJ1-1	13	TRBV29-1	few
TGTGCCAGTAGTATAGAAGGCACAGGGAAAGGCGGCTACACCTTC	CASSIEGTGKGGYTF	.	TRBJ1-2	15	TRBV19	.
TGTGCCAGTAGTTCTGCGGGAGGCCAAAACATTCAGTACTTC	CASSSAGGQNIQYF	TRBD2	TRBJ2-4	14	TRBV19	.
TGTGCCAGCAGCTTAGCGGGTGGGGCACCGCAAGAGACCCAGTACTTC	CASSLAGGAPQETQYF	.	TRBJ2-5	16	TRBV11-2	.
TGTGCCAGCAGCCGCGCGGGAGCCTACAATGAGCAGTTCTTC	CASSRAGAYNEQFF	TRBD2	TRBJ2-1	14	TRBV14	.
TGTGCCAGCAGCCAGGGGACTAAGCCCTCGGGGAATGAGCAGTTCTTC	CASSQGTKPSGNEQFF	TRBD2	TRBJ2-1	16	TRBV4-2	.
TGTGCCACCAGCAGAGATTATGGTTCGGGTAGCGGGTCCTACAATGAGCAGTTCTTC	CATSRDYGSGSGSYNEQFF	TRBD2	TRBJ2-1	19	TRBV15	.
TGTGCCAGCAGCTTGGTTCCGGGGGCTGAAGCTTTCTTT	CASSLVPGAEAFF	.	TRBJ1-1	13	TRBV5-8	.
TGCAGCGTTGTCCTAGGGGGAGATACGCAGTATTTT	CSVVLGGDTQYF	.	TRBJ2-3	12	TRBV29-1	.
TGCGCCAGCAGCCAAGCTGTCCGTACCGGCGAGCAGTACTTC	CASSQAVRTGEQYF	.	TRBJ2-7	14	TRBV4-3	.
TGTGCCAGTGGAGTAACGAACACCGGGGAGCTGTTTTTT	CASGVTNTGELFF	.	TRBJ2-2	13	TRBV2	.
TGCGCCAGCAGCCAAGACCCCGCGGGACTCCATGAAGCTTTCTTT	CASSQDPAGLHEAFF	.	TRBJ1-1	15	TRBV4-1	once
TGTGCCAGCTCACAAGTGGGGACAGGGGTCGAAAAACTGTTTTTT	CASSQVGTGVEKLFF	TRBD1	TRBJ1-4	15	TRBV18	.